What follows are 15 T cell receptor beta chains derived from one specimen sequenced in a study of shared clonotypes between healthy human individuals. The data were produced by immunoSEQ multiplex PCR, yet TCRdb's version contains in-frame clones alone and is incomplete. The sample lists a few million clones, almost 96% occurring once. Sequenced input: naive CD4+ T cells sorted from blood. Noted subset: CD45RA+ positively selected. These receptors were collected from a man younger than 35 in good health.

Comments on this clone: Other DNA sequences in this sample translate to the same CDR3. The rearrangement links TRBV5-4 to TRBJ1-3, with no clear D. There are 12 residues in the CDR3. Trimming removed 3 bases from V and 4 bases from J, with 5 bases in between. The germline V gene has CDR1 SGHNT and CDR2 YYREEE (reference sequence). The CDR3 spells CASSSPGNTIYF. The CDR3, as DNA: TGTGCCAGCAGCTCGCCGGGAAACACCATATATTTT.

This chain uses TRBV5-8 with TRBJ2-3; D perhaps matches TRBD2 (5 bases). The CDR3 extends over 16 amino acids. Germline-derived CDR1 and CDR2 are SGHTS and YDEGEE. The ends were cut back, 5 bases at V and 2 bases at J, with 18 bases in the middle. The CDR3 region is CASSSPLAPYTDTQYF. Written as DNA, the CDR3 is TGTGCCAGCAGTTCACCTCTAGCTCCCTACACAGATACGCAGTATTTT.

The genes are TRBV28 and TRBJ2-5; D assignment may be TRBD1 or TRBD2 (6 bases each). The germline gives CDR1 MDHEN, CDR2 SYDVKM. Trimming cost V 5 bases and J 4 bases, with 26 bases left between them. This CDR3 region has 18 residues. The CDR3 DNA reads TGTGCCAGCAGTGATTTGGCTTCGACGGGGGCCATAGGAGAGACCCAGTACTTC. Protein sequence: CASSDLASTGAIGETQYF.

On this clone: The same CDR3 also results from other DNA sequences found in this sample. This sequence joins TRBV5-4 and TRBJ2-5; D may be TRBD1 (6 bases). The germline V gene encodes CDR1 SGHNT and CDR2 YYREEE (reference sequence). The CDR3 is made up of 13 amino acids. With 2 bases removed from V and 4 bases from J, the gap between germline ends came to 9 bases. The CDR3 is CASSLKGGETQYF. In nucleotides, the CDR3 is TGTGCCAGCAGCTTAAAAGGGGGAGAGACCCAGTACTTC.

The V call is TRBV28, the J call TRBJ2-3, with D perhaps TRBD2 (6 bases). Trimming cost V 6 bases and J 2 bases, with 15 bases left between them. CDR3 length: 15 residues. Germline CDR1 reads MDHEN; CDR2 reads SYDVKM. The CDR3 protein is CASSQPSELTDTQYF. The DNA of the CDR3 is TGTGCCAGCAGCCAGCCTAGCGAACTCACAGATACGCAGTATTTT. Full variable domain (outside the CDR3, taken from reference TRBV28 and TRBJ2-3): DVKVTQSSRYLVKRTGEKVFLECVQDMDHENMFWYRQDPGLGLRLIYFSYDVKMKEKGDIPEGYSVSREKKERFSLILESASTNQTSMYLCASSQPSELTDTQYFGPGTRLTVL.

The chain combines TRBV5-1 with TRBJ2-3; D gene unclear. Trimming removed 0 bases from V and 0 bases from J, with 14 bases in between. In germline, CDR1 is SGHRS, CDR2 YFSETQ. The CDR3 spans 17 residues. CDR3 region: CASSLETPRSSTDTQYF. As DNA, the CDR3 is TGCGCCAGCAGCTTGGAGACGCCCAGATCTAGCACAGATACGCAGTATTTT.

Points on this clone: Other DNA sequences in the sample encode the same CDR3. The rearrangement links TRBV2 to TRBJ2-5; tentatively, D is TRBD2 (6 bases). The CDR3 covers 12 residues. Germline-derived CDR1 and CDR2 are SNHLY and FYNNEI. V dropped 2 bases and J dropped 5 bases, with 6 bases sitting between them. The CDR3, as DNA: TGTGCCAGCAGTGAACTAGCGGAGACCCAGTACTTC. It codes for CASSELAETQYF.

The table lists this clone with a count of one. This chain joins TRBV7-3 and TRBJ2-5; 8 bases line up with TRBD2. This CDR3 contains 16 residues. After removal of 2 bases from V and 7 bases from J, the junction contained 12 bases not matched to a gene. Per the germline V gene, CDR1 is SGHTA and CDR2 is FQGTGA. CDR3 amino acids: CASSLSFPGAGATQYF. The CDR3 coding sequence is TGTGCCAGCAGCTTATCCTTCCCAGGAGCGGGGGCGACCCAGTACTTC. The full variable domain, with the rest looked up from reference TRBV7-3 and TRBJ2-5, is GAGVSQTPSNKVTEKGKYVELRCDPISGHTALYWYRQSLGQGPEFLIYFQGTGAADDSGLPNDRFFAVRPEGSVSTLKIQRTERGDSAVYLCASSLSFPGAGATQYFGPGTRLLVL.

This chain connects TRBV15 to TRBJ2-3; D is possibly TRBD1 (6 bases). The CDR3 sequence is 15 residues long. Trimming removed 5 bases at V and 1 base at J, with 13 bases between. Germline loops: CDR1 LNHNV, CDR2 YYDKDF (reference sequence). CDR3: CATSVRDIGTDTQYF. The CDR3 DNA reads as TGTGCCACCAGCGTCCGGGACATTGGCACAGATACGCAGTATTTT.

The chain uses TRBV5-4 and TRBJ2-2; D unresolved. The CDR3 loop spans 14 amino acids. Germline V gene data show CDR1 as SGHNT and CDR2 as YYREEE (reference sequence). Trimming pared 4 bases from V and 7 bases from J, leaving 14 bases between. The CDR3 nucleotides read TGTGCCAGCAGCCAAAACCTAGTAGGCGGGGAGCTGTTTTTT. Translated, it gives CASSQNLVGGELFF.

This CDR3 is CASSVDIAGRSYEQYF. CDR3 nucleotide sequence: TGTGCCAGCAGCGTCGACATCGCTGGCCGATCCTACGAGCAGTACTTC. The chain employs TRBV5-6 and TRBJ2-7; unclear D gene. This CDR3 is 16 amino acids long. The V end lost 4 bases, the J end lost 1 base, and 18 bases lay between the germline ends. The germline V gene encodes CDR1 SGHDT and CDR2 YYEEEE.

CDR3: CASSWSPGQETQYF. For the CDR3, the DNA is TGCGCCAGCAGCTGGTCCCCGGGGCAAGAGACCCAGTACTTC. The J gene is TRBJ2-5, the V gene TRBV5-1; perhaps TRBD2 as D (5 bases). From germline, CDR1 is SGHRS and CDR2 YFSETQ. CDR3 size: 14 residues. V was pared by 3 bases and J by 2 bases, with 11 bases between.

The chain uses TRBV30 and TRBJ1-4; D remains unclear. The CDR3 contains 11 residues. Germline V gene data show CDR1 as GTSNPN and CDR2 as SVGIG (reference sequence). Trimming shortened V by 4 bases and J by 4 bases, and 4 bases separated the two germline ends. This chain's CDR3 is CAWTHNEKLFF. Here the CDR3 DNA reads TGTGCCTGGACTCATAATGAAAAACTGTTTTTT. Combining the CDR3 with reference TRBV30 and TRBJ1-4 gives the whole variable domain SQTIHQWPATLVQPVGSPLSLECTVEGTSNPNLYWYRQAAGRGLQLLFYSVGIGQISSEVPQNLSASRPQDRQFILSSKKLLLSDSGFYLCAWTHNEKLFFGSGTQLSVL.

The chain recombines TRBV7-9 with TRBJ1-1; D may be TRBD1 (5 bases). Trimming shortened V by 5 bases and J by 1 base, and 14 bases separated the two germline ends. CDR3 length: 15 residues. Germline CDR1 and CDR2: SEHNR and FQNEAQ (reference sequence). The CDR3 spells CASSVSGKGNTEAFF. The CDR3 DNA reads as TGTGCCAGCAGCGTTTCAGGGAAGGGGAACACTGAAGCTTTCTTT.

The chain combines TRBV30 with TRBJ1-1; D is perhaps TRBD1 (6 bases). CDR1 is GTSNPN, CDR2 SVGIG, per germline (reference sequence). The CDR3 is 14 residues long. Trimming left V 1 base short and J 5 bases short, with 14 bases between. The CDR3 is CAWSADRIRTEAFF. The CDR3 DNA sequence: TGTGCCTGGAGTGCAGACAGGATAAGAACTGAAGCTTTCTTT.